Each of the 14 T cell receptor beta chains below was sequenced from the same sample in a study of T cells in Graves' hyperthyroidism and ophthalmopathy. Researchers took RNA transcripts and amplified the TCR beta CDR3 regions from them. Using the HTBI primer set, a first-round RT-PCR was run on the TCR CDR3. TCRdb redid the calling of the multiplex PCR reads with MiXCR, one entry per CDR3 protein. The sample has 200,000 to 250,000 distinct CDR3 sequences; roughly 15% are singletons. Sequenced sample: blood. These receptors all come from a woman between 18 and 29 years old with Graves' ophthalmopathy.

The chain links TRBV20-1 to TRBJ2-1, with D perhaps TRBD2 (7 bases). The CDR3 spans 17 residues. V lost 8 bases to trimming and J lost 1 base, with 24 bases between them. Germline lookup yields CDR1 DFQATT and CDR2 SNEGSKA (reference sequence). The CDR3 DNA is TGCAGTAAGCGGGACATCGGGACTGGGGCTTCCTACAATGAGCAGTTCTTC. It encodes CSKRDIGTGASYNEQFF.

This clonotype was found a few times. One base away lies a much larger clone, so this may be a sequencing read error. The chain recombines TRBV11-2 with TRBJ2-1; 7 bases agree with TRBD1. CDR1 is SGHAT, CDR2 FQNNGV, per germline. This CDR3 comprises 15 residues. J was trimmed by 6 bases and V by 8 bases; bases with no gene match: 13. CDR3 protein: CASGHRGQRGNEQFF. CDR3 DNA sequence: TGTGCCAGCGGCCATAGGGGACAGAGGGGCAATGAGCAGTTCTTC.

The sample holds many counts of this clonotype. The chain uses TRBV6-1 and TRBJ1-1; D might be TRBD1 (5 bases). CDR1 and CDR2 (germline): MNHNS, SASEGT. The V end was cut by 5 bases, the J end by 0 bases, with 10 bases between. CDR3 length: 14 amino acids. This CDR3 is CASSSLTVNTEAFF. In DNA, the CDR3 is TGTGCCAGCAGTTCCCTGACAGTGAACACTGAAGCTTTCTTT.

This clonotype was detected many times. The chain uses TRBV5-8 and TRBJ2-1; 7 bases agree with TRBD1. V dropped 3 bases and J dropped 6; count of bases not matched to a gene: 6. This CDR3 spans 14 amino acids. Germline assignment: CDR1 SGHTS and CDR2 YDEGEE. The DNA of the CDR3 is TGTGCCAGCAGCTCCCGGGCAGGGGGCAATGAGCAGTTCTTC. Protein product: CASSSRAGGNEQFF.

This clonotype has ten or more counts. The J gene is TRBJ2-2, the V gene TRBV27, with TRBD2 identical over 7 bases. Germline CDR1 and CDR2: MNHEY and SMNVEV (reference sequence). The CDR3 loop spans 13 amino acids. The V segment lost 8 bases and the J segment 5 bases; nucleotides outside the gene matches: 5. CDR3 residues: CASGELATGELFF. The CDR3 DNA reads as TGTGCCAGCGGGGAACTAGCGACCGGGGAGCTGTTTTTT.

This clonotype was seen at least ten times. CDR3 sequence (DNA): TGCAGTGCTAATATCCCGGACCACCAAGAGACCCAGTACTTC. Its translation is CSANIPDHQETQYF. The chain links TRBV20-1 to TRBJ2-5; D gene uncertain. This CDR3 has 14 residues. V lost 4 bases to trimming and J lost 0 bases, with 12 bases between them. Germline assignment: CDR1 DFQATT and CDR2 SNEGSKA (reference sequence).

The chain carries TRBV20-1 and TRBJ2-3, with TRBD2 matching 15 bases. The ends lost 4 bases at V and 3 bases at J; junction bases unmatched: 2. The CDR3 totals 15 residues. The V gene's germline CDR1 is DFQATT and CDR2 SNEGSKA (reference sequence). The CDR3 sequence: CSAKGTSGRTDTQYF. CDR3 nucleotides: TGCAGTGCTAAGGGGACTAGCGGGAGGACAGATACGCAGTATTTT.

The chain couples TRBV12-3 or TRBV12-4 to TRBJ2-7; 10 positions match TRBD1. With V trimmed by 7 bases and J by 2 bases, 2 bases remained unmatched. The length of the CDR3 is 13 residues. The CDR3 loop is CASTGTGAYEQYF. As DNA, the CDR3 is TGTGCCAGCACCGGGACAGGGGCCTACGAGCAGTACTTC.

This clonotype came up many times. The chain employs TRBV15 and TRBJ2-1; 7 bases agree with TRBD2. The junction had 4 bases not matched to a gene; V was cut back by 0 bases and J by 5 bases. The CDR3 runs to 15 residues. Germline V lookup: CDR1 LNHNV, CDR2 YYDKDF (reference sequence). The CDR3 is CATSRDWGGNNEQFF. CDR3 sequence (DNA): TGTGCCACCAGCAGAGATTGGGGGGGGAACAATGAGCAGTTCTTC.

This chain joins TRBV5-1 and TRBJ2-3; 11 nucleotides line up with TRBD2. This CDR3 is built from 16 residues. The J segment lost 0 bases and the V segment lost 4 bases, leaving 4 bases of the junction unmatched. Germline CDR1 and CDR2: SGHRS and YFSETQ. The CDR3 loop reads CASSPWTSGSTDTQYF. The CDR3, as DNA: TGCGCCAGCAGCCCTTGGACTAGCGGGAGCACAGATACGCAGTATTTT. Drawing the rest from reference TRBV5-1 and TRBJ2-3, the complete variable domain is KAGVTQTPRYLIKTRGQQVTLSCSPISGHRSVSWYQQTPGQGLQFLFEYFSETQRNKGNFPGRFSGRQFSNSRSEMNVSTLELGDSALYLCASSPWTSGSTDTQYFGPGTRLTVL.

This clonotype was counted a few times. This sequence joins TRBV4-1 and TRBJ2-3; D may be TRBD1 or TRBD2 (6 bases each). V lost 5 bases, J lost 3 bases, and 24 bases lay in between. CDR1 MGHRA and CDR2 YSYEKL come from the germline V gene. This CDR3 is built from 18 residues. The CDR3 DNA is TGCGCCAGCAGCTCCTCCCGAGGGACTCAGGGGAGGACAGATACGCAGTATTTT. Its translation: CASSSSRGTQGRTDTQYF.

This clonotype has a count of ten or more. The chain has TRBV7-6 and TRBJ2-3; TRBD1 matches 11 bases. Unmatched junction bases numbered 11, after V lost 10 bases and J lost 5 bases. Germline V gene data show CDR1 as SGHVS and CDR2 as FNYEAQ. This CDR3 is built from 15 residues. CDR3 sequence (DNA): TGTGCCACCGCTCCCCGGACAGGGGGCGAAGATACGCAGTATTTT. It is translated as CATAPRTGGEDTQYF.

This sequence joins TRBV4-3 and TRBJ2-1; weak D call: TRBD2 (6 bases). The CDR3 consists of 13 residues. CDR1 LGHNA and CDR2 YSLEER come from the germline V gene. The germline V and J ends were trimmed by 0 bases and 12 bases, with 12 bases remaining between them. CDR3 bases: TGCGCCAGCAGCCAAGATCCCAGCGGGTTGCAGTTCTTC. It codes for CASSQDPSGLQFF.

This clonotype showed up just a few times. The CDR3 loop is CASSGRGTHEQYF. The CDR3 coding sequence is TGTGCCAGCAGTGGCCGGGGAACCCACGAGCAGTACTTC. The chain has TRBV2 and TRBJ2-7; D might be TRBD2 (5 bases). V was pared by 4 bases and J by 5 bases, with 12 bases between. The CDR3 totals 13 residues. Germline CDR1 and CDR2: SNHLY and FYNNEI.